The 21 T cell receptor beta chains presented below share a single source sample, sequenced in a study of post-analysis software for immune sequencing data. Unique molecular identifiers featured in each of the TCR beta cDNA libraries. One entry per CDR3 protein results from TCRdb running MiXCR on the PCR reads. The repertoire has 160,000 or so distinct CDR3 sequences, 35% to 40% of them found once; the top ten carry 25% to 35%. The sequencing used blood, collected after autologous hematopoietic stem cell transplantation. The receptors were sampled from a girl aged 5-17 years with multiple sclerosis.

The chain combines TRBV19 with TRBJ2-3; D may be TRBD1 or TRBD2 (5 bases each). V was shortened by 4 bases and J by 2 bases, with 10 bases between the two germline ends. The CDR3 is 14 amino acids. The V gene's germline CDR1 is LNHDA and CDR2 SQIVND (reference sequence). CDR3 loop: CASSRDHPTDTQYF. The CDR3 bases are TGTGCCAGTAGTAGGGACCACCCCACAGATACGCAGTATTTT.

The chain has TRBV7-9 and TRBJ2-5; D may be TRBD2 (5 bases). The length of the CDR3 is 15 residues. V dropped 5 bases and J dropped 2 bases, with 15 bases sitting between them. Germline CDR1 and CDR2: SEHNR and FQNEAQ (reference sequence). CDR3: CASSPQAPGQETQYF. In DNA, the CDR3 is TGTGCCAGCAGCCCCCAGGCCCCGGGGCAAGAGACCCAGTACTTC.

This clonotype was seen many times. This CDR3 is CATSDSSGGLGGNEQFF. CDR3 coding DNA: TGTGCCACCAGTGATTCTTCGGGGGGACTAGGCGGAAATGAGCAGTTCTTC. The rearrangement links TRBV24-1 to TRBJ2-1; 8 bases agree with TRBD2. V was clipped by 2 bases and J by 7 bases; unmatched bases: 12. Germline V gives CDR1 KGHDR, CDR2 SFDVKD. The CDR3 runs 17 residues.

The V and J genes are TRBV15 and TRBJ2-1; D not resolved. Germline V lookup: CDR1 LNHNV, CDR2 YYDKDF (reference sequence). V was shortened by 0 bases and J by 9 bases, with 6 bases between the two germline ends. CDR3 size: 12 residues. In DNA, the CDR3 is TGTGCCACCAGCAGAGAGCTGGGTGAGCAGTTCTTC. Protein product: CATSRELGEQFF. Full variable domain (remainder filled in from reference TRBV15 and TRBJ2-1): DAMVIQNPRYQVTQFGKPVTLSCSQTLNHNVMYWYQQKSSQAPKLLFHYYDKDFNNEADTPDNFQSRRPNTSFCFLDIRSPGLGDTAMYLCATSRELGEQFFGPGTRLTVL.

A note on this clonotype: This may arise from a read error, as a much more abundant clone is one base away. This chain joins TRBV4-3 and TRBJ2-1; no clear D gene. The germline V gene encodes CDR1 LGHNA and CDR2 YSLEER. This CDR3 is built from 15 residues. CDR3 protein: CTSSQEWTDYNEQFF. In DNA, the CDR3 is TGCACCAGCAGCCAAGAGTGGACGGATTACAATGAGCAGTTCTTC.

This clonotype was recorded a few times. J is TRBJ2-7 and V is TRBV12-3 or TRBV12-4, with 11 bases matching TRBD2. The CDR3 totals 17 residues. The V and J ends lost 2 bases and 0 bases, in that order; junction bases with no gene match: 6. The CDR3 here is CASSLRRLAGNSYEQYF. CDR3 bases: TGTGCCAGCAGTTTAAGGCGACTAGCGGGAAACTCCTACGAGCAGTACTTC.

The V gene is TRBV5-1, the J gene TRBJ1-1; D not resolved. This CDR3 region has 13 residues. The V gene's germline CDR1 is SGHRS and CDR2 YFSETQ. V was trimmed by 7 bases and J by 6 bases, leaving 16 bases between them. The CDR3 loop reads CASRGRTSAEAFF. As DNA, the CDR3 is TGCGCCAGCCGGGGAAGGACCAGCGCTGAAGCTTTCTTT.

The rearrangement uses TRBV28 and TRBJ2-1, with 11 bases lining up with TRBD2. Per the germline V gene, CDR1 is MDHEN and CDR2 is SYDVKM. V dropped 8 bases and J dropped 9; count of bases not matched to a gene: 12. This CDR3 comprises 15 residues. CDR3 sequence: CASVEGASGRSEQFF. CDR3 nucleotides: TGTGCCAGCGTTGAGGGGGCTAGCGGGAGGTCTGAGCAGTTCTTC.

This clonotype was picked up one time. The chain has TRBV27 and TRBJ2-3; 13 bases line up with TRBD2. The CDR3 is 17 amino acids. V lost 5 bases and J lost 4; bases outside the gene matches: 9. The germline V gene encodes CDR1 MNHEY and CDR2 SMNVEV (reference sequence). CDR3 DNA sequence: TGTGCCAGCAGTCCGTGGTCCACTAGCGGGAGGGCAGATACGCAGTATTTT. Protein: CASSPWSTSGRADTQYF.

The CDR3 nucleotides read TGTGCCAGCCGGCATGTGCCCAATGAGCAGTTCTTC. This sequence encodes CASRHVPNEQFF. This chain connects TRBV11-1 to TRBJ2-1; D remains unclear. The CDR3 consists of 12 residues. V lost 8 bases and J lost 6, with 11 bases in between. Germline V CDR1 and CDR2: SGHAT, FQDESV (reference sequence). The entire variable domain, with the rest obtained from reference TRBV11-1 and TRBJ2-1, is as follows: EAEVAQSPRYKITEKSQAVAFWCDPISGHATLYWYRQILGQGPELLVQFQDESVVDDSQLPKDRFSAERLKGVDSTLKIQPAELGDSAMYLCASRHVPNEQFFGPGTRLTVL.

The chain employs TRBV5-1 and TRBJ2-1, with TRBD2 matching over 12 bases. The CDR3 is made up of 16 amino acids. V dropped 0 bases and J dropped 5; count of bases not matched to a gene: 3. CDR1 is SGHRS, CDR2 YFSETQ, per germline. The CDR3 nucleotides read TGCGCCAGCAGCTTGGCCAGACTAGCGGGGGACAATGAGCAGTTCTTC. Translated, it gives CASSLARLAGDNEQFF.

There are many counts of this clonotype. V and J are TRBV9 and TRBJ2-1, with D perhaps TRBD1 or TRBD2 (6 bases each). Germline CDR1 SGDLS, CDR2 YYNGEE. The CDR3 is 15 amino acids. Trimming left V 0 bases short and J 6 bases short, with 13 bases between. The DNA for the CDR3 is TGTGCCAGCAGCGTAGAGGGGGGTAGCAGCAATGAGCAGTTCTTC. Translating gives CASSVEGGSSNEQFF.

This clonotype has a handful of counts. V gene TRBV9 combines with J gene TRBJ2-7, with 7 bases identical to TRBD1. Per germline, CDR1 SGDLS and CDR2 YYNGEE. CDR3 size: 16 residues. V shed 3 bases and J 3 bases; nucleotides not matched to a gene: 12. The DNA of the CDR3 is TGTGCCAGCAGCGCAGCCCCTGACAGGGCATTCTACGAGCAGTACTTC. This translates into CASSAAPDRAFYEQYF.

In this sample, this clonotype turned up a few times. The chain carries TRBV5-1 and TRBJ2-3; TRBD2 agrees at 7 bases. This CDR3 is built from 16 residues. Germline V gene sequence: CDR1 SGHRS, CDR2 YFSETQ. V shed 2 bases, J shed 2 bases, and the junction held 8 bases outside the gene matches. In DNA, the CDR3 is TGCGCCAGCAGCTTTTCCCCCAGCGGGAACACAGATACGCAGTATTTT. This gives the protein CASSFSPSGNTDTQYF.

The table lists this clonotype with a count of one. The chain is built from TRBV25-1 and TRBJ2-7, with a weak D call TRBD2 (7 bases). Trimming removed 3 bases from V and 4 bases from J, with 19 bases in between. Germline CDR1 is MGHDK and CDR2 is SYGVNS. CDR3 length: 16 amino acids. CDR3 sequence (DNA): TGTGCCAGCAGTGACACCCTTACAGGGAGGGTTTACGAGCAGTACTTC. This translates into CASSDTLTGRVYEQYF.

The V gene is TRBV15, the J gene TRBJ2-1; TRBD1 matches 12 bases. This CDR3 spans 15 amino acids. J lost 6 bases, V lost 3 bases, and 3 bases had no gene match. Germline V gives CDR1 LNHNV, CDR2 YYDKDF (reference sequence). The CDR3 DNA sequence: TGTGCCACCAGCAGGCCGGGACAGGGGGCCAATGAGCAGTTCTTC. Amino acids: CATSRPGQGANEQFF. Supplemented by reference TRBV15 and TRBJ2-1, the full variable domain reads DAMVIQNPRYQVTQFGKPVTLSCSQTLNHNVMYWYQQKSSQAPKLLFHYYDKDFNNEADTPDNFQSRRPNTSFCFLDIRSPGLGDTAMYLCATSRPGQGANEQFFGPGTRLTVL.

V and J are TRBV12-3 or TRBV12-4 and TRBJ2-7; D is perhaps TRBD2 (7 bases). Deletions cut 4 bases from V and 9 bases from J, with 16 bases between. CDR3 length: 13 amino acids. CDR3 in amino acids: CASSWTGGRGQYF. DNA for the CDR3: TGTGCCAGCAGTTGGACGGGGGGCAGGGGGCAGTACTTC.

This clonotype was observed a handful of times. V usage is TRBV7-9 and J usage is TRBJ2-7; 7 bases line up with TRBD1. The J segment lost 0 bases and the V segment lost 5 bases, leaving 13 bases of the junction unmatched. The CDR3 covers 17 residues. Germline CDR1 SEHNR, CDR2 FQNEAQ (reference sequence). The CDR3 reads CASSPPNGRGFSYEQYF. The CDR3 region has the DNA TGTGCCAGCAGCCCTCCCAACGGCAGGGGGTTCTCCTACGAGCAGTACTTC.

The chain carries TRBV15 and TRBJ2-7; TRBD2 aligns across 8 bases. The DNA matches TRBJ2-5 better at its end, which makes the J call doubtful. The CDR3 extends over 19 amino acids. Germline loops: CDR1 LNHNV, CDR2 YYDKDF (reference sequence). The CDR3 loop reads CATSRGRYTSDAGGETQYF. In DNA form, the CDR3 reads TGTGCCACCAGCAGGGGTCGTTACACCTCGGACGCGGGAGGAGAGACCCAGTACTTC.

The chain has TRBV7-3 and TRBJ2-3, with TRBD2 matching 7 bases. The CDR3 spans 14 residues. In germline, CDR1 is SGHTA, CDR2 FQGTGA. With 5 bases clipped from V and 2 bases from J, the junction kept 4 bases outside the gene matches. The CDR3 nucleotides read TGTGCCAGCAGCCCGGGACTAAACACAGATACGCAGTATTTT. This translates into CASSPGLNTDTQYF.

The chain couples TRBV18 to TRBJ1-5; TRBD1 might be the D (5 bases). The ends were cut back, 8 bases at V and 6 bases at J, with 14 bases in the middle. The V gene's germline CDR1 is KGHSH and CDR2 LQKENI. The CDR3 is made up of 13 amino acids. The CDR3 DNA sequence: TGTGCCAGCAAGACAGAATTGGGTCAGCCCCAGCATTTT. Amino acids: CASKTELGQPQHF.